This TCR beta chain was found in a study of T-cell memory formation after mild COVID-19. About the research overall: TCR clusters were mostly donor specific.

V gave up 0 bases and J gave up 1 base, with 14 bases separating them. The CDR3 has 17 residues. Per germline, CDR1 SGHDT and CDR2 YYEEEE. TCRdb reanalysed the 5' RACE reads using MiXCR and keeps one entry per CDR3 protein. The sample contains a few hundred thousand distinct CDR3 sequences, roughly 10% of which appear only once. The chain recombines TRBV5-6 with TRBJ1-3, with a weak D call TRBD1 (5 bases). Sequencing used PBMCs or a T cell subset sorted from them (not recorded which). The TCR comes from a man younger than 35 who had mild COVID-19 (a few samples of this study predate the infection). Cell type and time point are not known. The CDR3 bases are TGTGCCAGCAGCTTGGCCAGACGCAGGGCTTCTGGAAACACCATATATTTT. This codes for CASSLARRRASGNTIYF.